What follows describes a single T cell receptor beta chain. This clone has a handful of counts. There is no known antigen for this receptor. No much larger clonotype is one base removed from it; base qualities were not supplied. The germline V gene (reference sequence) supplies CDR1 SEHNR and CDR2 FQNEAQ. V is trimmed back by 8 bases and J by 3 bases, and the junction contains 10 bases that no gene match accounts for. The CDR3 sequence holds 16 residues, the cysteine and phenylalanine included. Kept here is only the CDR3 DNA, which spans 48 bases and is read in frame from base 1. This entry is derived from a study of STAT3 mutations in large granular lymphocyte leukemia (dated by TCRdb to between 2018 and 2021). As for the study more broadly: About half of the T-LGLL patients who underwent longitudinal sequencing carried canonical activating STAT3 mutations. One or more immunosuppressive therapy regimens were given to more than half of T-LGLL patients, and hematologic response was seen in about 40% of the treated patients. Patients with T-cell large granular lymphocyte leukemia underwent serial deep sequencing of TCRbeta CDR3 and STAT3 to reconstruct clonal hierarchy and dynamics. From an initial cohort of 200 to 250 LGL patients, eighteen representative T-LGLL cases were chosen for longitudinal sequencing of TCRbeta and STAT3. A couple of patients with natural killer LGL leukemia were also sequenced longitudinally as controls within the study. Patients were sequenced at over 3 time points on average, with the number of samplings per patient ranging from 2 to 8.

Study-wide conclusions, independent of this receptor: All T-LGLL patients had at least one immunodominant TCRbeta clonotype, and roughly half had multiple immunodominant subclonotypes. Because no samples were available when a clone first appeared, clonal expansion was inferred from samplings taken at other points. Variable intervals between samplings and differing treatment regimens complicated linking therapy response to changes in TCR clonal burden. TCR clonotype switching after therapy was observed in about 30% of the 18 patients, and all newly emerging clones were found to be STAT3 wild type. Because codominant clonotypes persisted in some patients, a small but highly pathogenic clone may have been missed. The burden of the dominant TCR clone was higher than the STAT3 mutant burden in several patients, which suggests that the STAT3 mutation arose secondarily inside a clone that had already expanded.

TCRbeta libraries were sequenced on an Illumina MiSeq, and an average of about 41,000 productive templates per sample was obtained. The immunoSEQ assay, which uses multiplex PCR amplification, was used to generate TCRbeta CDR3 libraries. In the authors' own workflow: Repertoire diversity was calculated as previously defined, with values near 0 taken to indicate extremely monoclonal samples. TCRdb took this table from immuneACCESS and kept in-frame rearrangements with V and J called. Such tables lack part of the clones; where checked against another copy, unresolved V genes explain under half of the gap, and the rest is unexplained. The D gene and trimming were derived from the DNA, and the V and J assignments and clone size from that table. For this sample the table gives about 12,000 clones, of which 65% to 90% were detected only once. Of the sample, about nine tenths is held by the ten largest clones.

DNA was extracted from blood mononuclear cells, and the same DNA was used for both TCR and STAT3 sequencing. This TCR was recovered from an elderly man with T-cell large granular lymphocyte leukemia. Some clones in this sample may be carry-over from other donors' samples. The age is the age at diagnosis. The sequenced material came from peripheral blood mononuclear cells. The V and J genes are TRBV7-9 and TRBJ2-3; TRBD2 aligns with 11 central bases. CDR3 sequence: CASGYSGGAVTDTQYF. The nucleotides read TGTGCCAGCGGATATAGCGGGGGGGCCGTTACAGATACGCAGTATTTT.